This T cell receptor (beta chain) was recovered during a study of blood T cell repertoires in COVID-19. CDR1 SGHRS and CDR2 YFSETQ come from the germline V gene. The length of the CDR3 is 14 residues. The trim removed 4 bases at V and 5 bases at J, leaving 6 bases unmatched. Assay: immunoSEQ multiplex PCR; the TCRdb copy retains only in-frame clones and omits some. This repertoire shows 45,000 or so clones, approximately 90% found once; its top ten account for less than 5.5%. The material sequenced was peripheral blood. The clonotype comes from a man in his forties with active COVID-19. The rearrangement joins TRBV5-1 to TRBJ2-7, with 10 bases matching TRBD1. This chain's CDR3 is CASSRGQGNNEQYF. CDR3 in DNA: TGCGCCAGCAGCCGGGGACAGGGGAACAACGAGCAGTACTTC.